Below, 8 T cell receptor beta chains from the same sample are listed, as sequenced in a study of glioma-infiltrating T cells (dated by TCRdb to about 2016). TCRdb records Illumina MiSeq as the sequencer. TCR alpha and beta CDR3 regions were amplified with the iRepertoire nested amplicon-rescue multiplex PCR (arm-PCR) platform from RNA. TCRdb redid the processing of the public reads, applying fastp at Q25 and MiXCR, and retained in-frame beta chains. Entries are consolidated by CDR3 protein sequence, retaining the most common genes and DNA. Present in this sample are some 18,000 distinct CDR3 sequences, 58% of which were seen just once. The ten largest clones represent approximately 40% of the sample. Input material: glioma tissue, nonneoplastic brain tissue, or PBMCs (not recorded which). These receptors originate from a human donor with low-grade glioma or glioblastoma, undergoing nonglioma brain surgery, or in good health (not recorded which).

Notes on this clonotype: A junction end diverges from the germline sequence, so it may reflect a read error. The V gene is TRBV6-1, the J gene TRBJ2-7; D remains unclear. In germline, CDR1 is MNHNS, CDR2 SASEGT. The CDR3 loop spans 13 amino acids. The CDR3 loop reads CASRAPRFYEQCF. The CDR3 coding sequence is TGTGCCAGCAGGGCTCCTCGATTCTACGAGCAGTGCTTC.

This clonotype was detected only once. The chain employs TRBV7-9 and TRBJ1-5; maybe TRBD1 (6 bases). This CDR3 contains 15 residues. CDR1 SEHNR and CDR2 FQNEAQ come from the germline V gene (reference sequence). Trimming took 5 bases from V and 6 from J, leaving 17 bases between them. The CDR3 bases are TGTGCCAGCAGCATAACCGTCGGGGACACTCAGCCCCAGCATTTT. Its translation: CASSITVGDTQPQHF.

This clonotype appeared many times. At one boundary the junction diverges from the germline segment, which might be a read error. The rearrangement uses TRBV7-7 and TRBJ2-3; a possible D gene is TRBD1 (6 bases). CDR3 length: 13 amino acids. Germline V gene sequence: CDR1 SSHAT, CDR2 FNYEAQ (reference sequence). In DNA form, the CDR3 reads TGTGCTAGCAGCTTAACAGGGCCAGATACGCAGTATTTT. This gives the protein CASSLTGPDTQYF.

This clonotype was counted only a few times. The genes are TRBV4-2 and TRBJ1-2, with 7 bases lining up with TRBD1. CDR1 is LGHNA and CDR2 is YNFKEQ in the germline V gene. The CDR3 runs to 17 residues. After removal of 1 base from V and 4 bases from J, the junction contained 12 bases not matched to a gene. This CDR3 reads CASSQGLQGRRGYGYTF. DNA of the CDR3: TGTGCCAGCAGCCAAGGGCTACAGGGGCGGCGGGGCTATGGCTACACCTTC.

By frequency in the sample, this clonotype is medium-sized. The rearrangement joins TRBV6-6 to TRBJ2-5; no reliable D call. Trimming left V 2 bases short and J 5 bases short, with 9 bases between. The CDR3 loop spans 13 amino acids. CDR1 and CDR2 (germline): MNHNY, SVGAGI (reference sequence). The CDR3 DNA reads TGTGCCAGCAGTTACGGTGGGTCCGAGACCCAGTACTTC. Encoded protein: CASSYGGSETQYF.

This chain links TRBV18 with TRBJ1-5; TRBD1 matches 9 bases. V shed 5 bases and J 5 bases; nucleotides not matched to a gene: 13. Germline V CDR1 and CDR2: KGHSH, LQKENI. The CDR3 has 17 amino acids. CDR3 amino acids: CASSSGQGVALHQPQHF. CDR3 bases: TGTGCCAGCTCATCGGGACAGGGAGTGGCCCTCCATCAGCCCCAGCATTTT.

At least ten counts were recorded for this clonotype. The J gene is TRBJ2-1, the V gene TRBV7-3; D is undetermined. The CDR3 contains 15 residues. The V end was cut by 6 bases, the J end by 0 bases, with 12 bases between. In germline, CDR1 is SGHTA, CDR2 FQGTGA. The CDR3 nucleotides are TGTGCCAGCAGTCCCCGAGGTAGCTCCTACAATGAGCAGTTCTTC. Protein sequence: CASSPRGSSYNEQFF.

This chain links TRBV28 with TRBJ1-5; D not resolved. V shed 1 base and J shed 4 bases, with 8 bases lying between them. Germline lookup yields CDR1 MDHEN and CDR2 SYDVKM. The CDR3 spans 14 residues. This CDR3 is CASSLFGGNQPQHF. The CDR3, as DNA: TGTGCCAGCAGTTTATTTGGCGGGAATCAGCCCCAGCATTTT.